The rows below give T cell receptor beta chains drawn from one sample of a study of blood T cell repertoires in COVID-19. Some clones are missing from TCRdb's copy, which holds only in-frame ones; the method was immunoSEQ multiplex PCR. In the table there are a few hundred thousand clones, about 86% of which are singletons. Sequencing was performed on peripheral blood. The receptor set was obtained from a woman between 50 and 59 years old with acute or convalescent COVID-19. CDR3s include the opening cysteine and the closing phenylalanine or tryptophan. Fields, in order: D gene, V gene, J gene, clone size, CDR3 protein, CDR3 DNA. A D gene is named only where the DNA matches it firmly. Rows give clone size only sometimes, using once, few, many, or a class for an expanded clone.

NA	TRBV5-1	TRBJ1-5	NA	CASSLGQHSNQPQHF	TGCGCCAGCAGCTTAGGACAGCATAGCAATCAGCCCCAGCATTTT
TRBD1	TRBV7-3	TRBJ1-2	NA	CASSPGGENYGYTF	TGTGCCAGCAGCCCAGGGGGCGAGAACTATGGCTACACCTTC
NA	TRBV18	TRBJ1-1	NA	CASSLGIGGSDTEAFF	TGTGCCAGCTCACTCGGTATTGGGGGGTCGGACACTGAAGCTTTCTTT
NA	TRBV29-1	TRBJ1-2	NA	CSVVDGLNYGYTF	TGCAGCGTTGTTGACGGACTAAACTATGGCTACACCTTC
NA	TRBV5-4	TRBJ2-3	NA	CASSLGGSGTTDTQYF	TGTGCCAGCAGCTTGGGGGGCAGCGGGACAACAGATACGCAGTATTTT
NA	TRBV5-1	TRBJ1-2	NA	CASSPSGGDYGYTF	TGCGCCAGCAGCCCATCGGGGGGAGACTATGGCTACACCTTC
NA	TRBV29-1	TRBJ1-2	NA	CSVDLGTNYGYTF	TGCAGCGTTGATCTCGGTACTAACTATGGCTACACCTTC
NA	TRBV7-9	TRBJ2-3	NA	CASSFSGLSTDTQYF	TGTGCCAGCAGCTTTTCGGGACTCAGCACAGATACGCAGTATTTT
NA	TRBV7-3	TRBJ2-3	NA	CASSLNSADTQYF	TGTGCCAGCAGCTTAAATTCTGCAGATACGCAGTATTTT
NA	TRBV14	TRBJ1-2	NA	CASSLSDGVTGYTF	TGTGCCAGCAGCCTCAGCGACGGGGTCACGGGCTACACCTTC
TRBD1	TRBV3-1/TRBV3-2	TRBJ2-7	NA	CASSQWGQGIYEQYF	TGTGCCAGCAGCCAATGGGGACAGGGTATTTACGAGCAGTACTTC
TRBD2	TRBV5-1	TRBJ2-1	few	CASSLAAGPIGDEQFF	TGCGCCAGCAGCTTGGCAGCGGGACCCATCGGTGATGAGCAGTTCTTC
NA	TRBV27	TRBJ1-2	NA	CASSSTLTNYGYTF	TGTGCCAGCAGTTCTACCCTGACTAACTATGGCTACACCTTC
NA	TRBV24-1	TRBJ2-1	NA	CATSEVKGTYNEQFF	TGTGCCACCAGTGAAGTAAAGGGGACCTACAATGAGCAGTTCTTC
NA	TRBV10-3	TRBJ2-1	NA	CAIREGQDNEQFF	TGTGCCATCAGGGAGGGACAAGACAATGAGCAGTTCTTC
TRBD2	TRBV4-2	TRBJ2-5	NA	CASSQASGRGMETQYF	TGTGCCAGCAGCCAAGCGAGCGGGAGAGGAATGGAGACCCAGTACTTC
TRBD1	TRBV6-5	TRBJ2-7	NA	CASSYPRTGSSYEQYF	TGTGCCAGCAGTTACCCCCGGACAGGGAGCTCCTACGAGCAGTACTTC
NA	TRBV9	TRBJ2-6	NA	CASSPRGGWAGANVLTF	TGTGCCAGCAGCCCTCGTGGAGGGTGGGCTGGGGCCAACGTCCTGACTTTC
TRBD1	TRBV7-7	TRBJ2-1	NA	CASSLGQGQGYEQFF	TGTGCCAGCAGCTTAGGACAGGGACAGGGTTATGAGCAGTTCTTC
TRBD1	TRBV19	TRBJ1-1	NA	CASSGAGGAATEAFF	TGTGCCAGTAGTGGAGCAGGGGGCGCGGCCACTGAAGCTTTCTTT
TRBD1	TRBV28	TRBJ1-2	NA	CASVPTGAAVGGYTF	TGTGCCAGCGTCCCGACAGGGGCGGCGGTGGGAGGCTACACCTTC
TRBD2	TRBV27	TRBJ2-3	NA	CASSWSGGGTDTQYF	TGTGCCAGCAGTTGGAGCGGGGGGGGTACAGATACGCAGTATTTT
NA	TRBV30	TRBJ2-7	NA	CAWSRGSEQYF	TGTGCCTGGAGTAGGGGGAGCGAGCAGTACTTC
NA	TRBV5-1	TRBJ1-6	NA	CASRVSGNNSPLHF	TGCGCCAGCAGGGTGTCAGGGAATAATTCACCCCTCCACTTT
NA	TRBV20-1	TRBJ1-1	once	CSASSGRSAFF	TGCAGTGCTAGCTCGGGGAGATCGGCTTTCTTT
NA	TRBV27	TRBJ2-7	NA	CASGGTYEQYF	TGTGCTAGCGGAGGTACCTACGAGCAGTACTTC
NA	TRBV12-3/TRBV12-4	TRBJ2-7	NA	CASSLMASYEQYF	TGTGCCAGCAGTTTAATGGCCTCCTACGAGCAGTACTTC
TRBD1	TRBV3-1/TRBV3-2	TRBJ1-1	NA	CASSGRTGGTEAFF	TGTGCCAGCAGCGGGCGGACAGGGGGCACTGAAGCTTTCTTT
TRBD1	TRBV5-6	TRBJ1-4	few	CASSWGQGASREKLFF	TGTGCCAGCAGCTGGGGCCAGGGGGCTAGCCGAGAAAAACTGTTTTTT
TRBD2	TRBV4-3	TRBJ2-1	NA	CASSQIFSSGSYNEQFF	TGCGCCAGCAGCCAGATTTTCTCTAGCGGATCTTACAATGAGCAGTTCTTC
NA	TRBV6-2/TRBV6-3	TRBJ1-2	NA	CASSYQGYGYTF	TGTGCCAGCAGTTACCAGGGATACGGCTACACCTTC
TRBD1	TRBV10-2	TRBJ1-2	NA	CASSESGQGDGYTF	TGCGCCAGCAGTGAGTCGGGACAGGGGGATGGCTACACCTTC
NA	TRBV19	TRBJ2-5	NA	CASSRGWGETQYF	TGTGCCAGTAGTCGAGGGTGGGGAGAGACCCAGTACTTC
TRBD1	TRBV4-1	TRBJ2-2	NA	CASSVGTGGARGGELFF	TGCGCCAGCAGCGTAGGGACAGGGGGCGCGAGGGGCGGGGAGCTGTTTTTT
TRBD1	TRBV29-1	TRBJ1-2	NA	CSVPDRVVLGYGYTF	TGCAGCGTTCCGGACAGGGTAGTGTTGGGCTATGGCTACACCTTC
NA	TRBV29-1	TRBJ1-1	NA	CSAQGNAEAFF	TGCAGCGCGCAGGGGAACGCTGAAGCTTTCTTT
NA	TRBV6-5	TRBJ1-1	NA	CASKQDATEAFF	TGTGCCAGCAAACAGGATGCCACTGAAGCTTTCTTT
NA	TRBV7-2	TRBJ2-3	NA	CASSLSRATDTQYF	TGTGCCAGCAGCTTAAGCAGGGCCACAGATACGCAGTATTTT
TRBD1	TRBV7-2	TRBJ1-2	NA	CASSSGTGGSSFRGYTF	TGTGCCAGCAGCTCCGGGACAGGGGGCAGTTCGTTTCGGGGCTACACCTTC
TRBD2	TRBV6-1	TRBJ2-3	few	CASSEGGGGGTDTQYF	TGTGCCAGCAGTGAAGGGGGGGGAGGTGGCACAGATACGCAGTATTTT